The 2 T cell receptor beta chains given below trace back to one sample, sequenced in a study of blood T cell repertoires in COVID-19. TCRdb keeps only in-frame clones here, not all; method: immunoSEQ multiplex PCR. The sample contains hundreds of thousands of clones, around 85% of which appear only once. The sequencing sample was made of PBMCs or T cells enriched from blood (not recorded which). The receptors stem from a woman in her 50s in a cohort exposed to, infected with or recovered from COVID-19 (not recorded which).

J is TRBJ1-4 and V is TRBV12-3 or TRBV12-4, with D hard to call. The CDR3 is 12 amino acids. Trimming stripped 6 bases from V and 6 bases from J, with 8 bases between. CDR3 loop: CASSPRYEKLFF. The CDR3, as DNA: TGTGCCAGCAGCCCTAGATATGAAAAACTGTTTTTT.

The rearrangement joins TRBV28 to TRBJ2-4; D might be TRBD1 (5 bases). Trimming took off 3 bases at V and 5 bases at J, with 8 bases between the two ends. The V gene's germline CDR1 is MDHEN and CDR2 SYDVKM. The CDR3 spans 13 residues. The CDR3 coding sequence is TGTGCCAGCAGTTTGGGGCAGGAAAACATTCAGTACTTC. This translates into CASSLGQENIQYF. The complete variable domain, with remaining parts taken from reference TRBV28 and TRBJ2-4, reads DVKVTQSSRYLVKRTGEKVFLECVQDMDHENMFWYRQDPGLGLRLIYFSYDVKMKEKGDIPEGYSVSREKKERFSLILESASTNQTSMYLCASSLGQENIQYFGAGTRLSVL.